The rows below give T cell receptor beta chains drawn from one sample of a study of shared clonotypes between healthy human individuals. Assay used: immunoSEQ multiplex PCR; TCRdb lists only in-frame clones, some missing. Of 2 million to 2.5 million clones in the sample, around 96% were seen once. Input material: naive CD8+ T cells sorted from blood. All receptors derive from a man between 18 and 35 years old in good health. CDR3s include the opening cysteine and the closing phenylalanine or tryptophan. The D gene is left open where the match is weak. Clone size is given for some rows only: seen once, a few or many times, or a class if the clone is expanded.

D: TRBD1; length: 17; J: TRBJ1-5; size: -; V: TRBV6-1; DNA: TGTGCCAGCAGTGAATTGATTTACAGGGGGCGGGATCAGCCCCAGCATTTT; CDR3: CASSELIYRGRDQPQHF
D: TRBD2; length: 17; J: TRBJ2-7; size: -; V: TRBV27; DNA: TGTGCCAGCAGTTTTCGTAGCGGGGCCCTTTTCTCCTACGAGCAGTACTTC; CDR3: CASSFRSGALFSYEQYF
D: -; length: 14; J: TRBJ1-2; size: -; V: TRBV27; DNA: TGTGCCAGCAGTTTTTCGGCAGCTAACTATGGCTACACCTTC; CDR3: CASSFSAANYGYTF
D: -; length: 13; J: TRBJ2-5; size: -; V: TRBV21-1; DNA: TGTGCCAGCAGCAAAGAGCGGAGAGAGACCCAGTACTTC; CDR3: CASSKERRETQYF
D: -; length: 14; J: TRBJ2-7; size: -; V: TRBV5-8; DNA: TGTGCCAGCAGCTTGACGGATAACTCCTACGAGCAGTACTTC; CDR3: CASSLTDNSYEQYF
D: -; length: 16; J: TRBJ2-1; size: -; V: TRBV7-7; DNA: TGTGCTAGCAGCCCAGCGGCGGGCCCCCTATACAATGAGCAGTTCTTC; CDR3: CASSPAAGPLYNEQFF
D: -; length: 15; J: TRBJ1-4; size: -; V: TRBV4-1; DNA: TGCGCCAGCAGCCAAGAGGGGGGGGCGTATGAAAAACTGTTTTTT; CDR3: CASSQEGGAYEKLFF
D: -; length: 15; J: TRBJ2-5; size: -; V: TRBV6-5; DNA: TGTGCCAGCAGTGGATATACAGGGCTACAAGAGACCCAGTACTTC; CDR3: CASSGYTGLQETQYF
D: -; length: 16; J: TRBJ2-3; size: -; V: TRBV7-6; DNA: TGTGCCAGCAGCCTCGGGGCGGCTAGCGGCACAGATACGCAGTATTTT; CDR3: CASSLGAASGTDTQYF
D: -; length: 15; J: TRBJ2-7; size: -; V: TRBV5-1; DNA: TGCGCCAGCAGCTTGGACAGGGTTCGCTCGGACGAGCAGTACTTC; CDR3: CASSLDRVRSDEQYF
D: TRBD2; length: 17; J: TRBJ2-3; size: -; V: TRBV7-8; DNA: TGTGCCAGCAGCTTAGGGGCTAGCGGGGGGATCACAGATACGCAGTATTTT; CDR3: CASSLGASGGITDTQYF
D: -; length: 18; J: TRBJ1-6; size: -; V: TRBV7-9; DNA: TGTGCCAGCAGCTTATTTGACGGGAGGAGCTCCTATAATTCACCCCTCCACTTT; CDR3: CASSLFDGRSSYNSPLHF
D: -; length: 13; J: TRBJ1-2; size: -; V: TRBV30; DNA: TGTGCCTGGAGTGGAGGAGACCGCTATGGCTACACCTTC; CDR3: CAWSGGDRYGYTF
D: TRBD1; length: 16; J: TRBJ1-2; size: -; V: TRBV5-1; DNA: TGCGCCAGCAGCTCCGGGACAGGTTCCATTGACTATGGCTACACCTTC; CDR3: CASSSGTGSIDYGYTF
D: -; length: 12; J: TRBJ1-2; size: -; V: TRBV7-6; DNA: TGTGCCAGCAGCCCGGAGGGGGATGGCTACACCTTC; CDR3: CASSPEGDGYTF
D: TRBD1; length: 24; J: TRBJ1-3; size: -; V: TRBV28; DNA: TGTGCCAGCAGTTCCCATACAGGAGGGGGCGGAGGAGCAATTGACGGCGAACCCGGAAACACCATATATTTT; CDR3: CASSSHTGGGGGAIDGEPGNTIYF
D: -; length: 14; J: TRBJ2-7; size: -; V: TRBV7-9; DNA: TGTGCCAGCAGCTTAGATGGCAAATCCTACGAGCAGTACTTC; CDR3: CASSLDGKSYEQYF
D: -; length: 13; J: TRBJ2-7; size: few; V: TRBV9; DNA: TGTGCCAGCAGCGTAGCAGGGGCCTACGAGCAGTACTTC; CDR3: CASSVAGAYEQYF
D: -; length: 15; J: TRBJ1-3; size: -; V: TRBV6-5; DNA: TGTGCCAGCAGCCAGGATGTAAGCTCTGGAAACACCATATATTTT; CDR3: CASSQDVSSGNTIYF
D: -; length: 12; J: TRBJ1-1; size: -; V: TRBV5-6; DNA: TGTGCCAGCAGCTTGCCTAGCACTGAAGCTTTCTTT; CDR3: CASSLPSTEAFF
D: -; length: 15; J: TRBJ2-5; size: -; V: TRBV19; DNA: TGTGCCAGTAGTATAGCGGAGGGGGCCGGTGAGACCCAGTACTTC; CDR3: CASSIAEGAGETQYF
D: -; length: 15; J: TRBJ2-7; size: -; V: TRBV19; DNA: TGTGCCAGTAGTGCATTCATGGGGGAGTCCTACGAGCAGTACTTC; CDR3: CASSAFMGESYEQYF
D: TRBD1; length: 16; J: TRBJ2-7; size: -; V: TRBV9; DNA: TGTGCCAGCAGCGTAGAGGGGGCGGACAGGGTGGACGAGCAGTACTTC; CDR3: CASSVEGADRVDEQYF
D: -; length: 15; J: TRBJ2-7; size: -; V: TRBV2; DNA: TGTGCCAGCAGTGTGCCGGACAGTCTCGCCTACGAGCAGTACTTC; CDR3: CASSVPDSLAYEQYF
D: TRBD1; length: 16; J: TRBJ1-2; size: -; V: TRBV19; DNA: TGTGCCAGTAGTATTGAAGGGGGCACCCCATTATATGGCTACACCTTC; CDR3: CASSIEGGTPLYGYTF
D: -; length: 11; J: TRBJ2-3; size: -; V: TRBV28; DNA: TGTGCCACCGCGTACACAGATACGCAGTATTTT; CDR3: CATAYTDTQYF
D: -; length: 17; J: TRBJ1-3; size: -; V: TRBV13; DNA: TGTGCCAGCAGCTTAGACCCCGTACTGAGCTCTGGAGACACCATATATTTT; CDR3: CASSLDPVLSSGDTIYF
D: -; length: 13; J: TRBJ2-7; size: -; V: TRBV7-2; DNA: TGTGCCAGCAGCTTCAGCCCGCTATACGAGCAGTACTTC; CDR3: CASSFSPLYEQYF
D: -; length: 16; J: TRBJ2-4; size: -; V: TRBV6-6; DNA: TGTGCCAGCAGTTACGGAGGGCTCTCAACCAAAAACATTCAGTACTTC; CDR3: CASSYGGLSTKNIQYF
D: TRBD1; length: 12; J: TRBJ1-2; size: once; V: TRBV7-9; DNA: TGTGCCAGCAGCTCGACAGGGGACGGCTACACCTTC; CDR3: CASSSTGDGYTF
D: -; length: 14; J: TRBJ1-1; size: -; V: TRBV7-9; DNA: TGTGCCAGCACCCCGTCGGGGGCGAACACTGAAGCTTTCTTT; CDR3: CASTPSGANTEAFF
D: TRBD2; length: 15; J: TRBJ2-4; size: once; V: TRBV2; DNA: TGTGCCAGCACCATAGCGGGATCTTCCAAAAACATTCAGTACTTC; CDR3: CASTIAGSSKNIQYF
D: TRBD2; length: 16; J: TRBJ2-2; size: -; V: TRBV2; DNA: TGTGCCAGCAGTGAATCACTAGCGGGAGGGACCGGGGAGCTGTTTTTT; CDR3: CASSESLAGGTGELFF
D: TRBD2; length: 17; J: TRBJ2-1; size: -; V: TRBV7-6; DNA: TGTGCCAGCAGCTTAGTTGTGCGGGGGGCCACCGACAATGAGCAGTTCTTC; CDR3: CASSLVVRGATDNEQFF
D: TRBD1; length: 12; J: TRBJ1-3; size: -; V: TRBV29-1; DNA: TGCAGCGTCACAGGGGTTGGAAACACCATATATTTT; CDR3: CSVTGVGNTIYF
D: TRBD1; length: 15; J: TRBJ2-7; size: -; V: TRBV4-1; DNA: TGCGCCAGCAGCCAAGTGCAATCGGACAGGGGAGAGCAGTACTTC; CDR3: CASSQVQSDRGEQYF
D: TRBD1; length: 12; J: TRBJ2-7; size: -; V: TRBV5-1; DNA: TGCGCCAGCAGCACGACAGGGCCGGAGCAGTACTTC; CDR3: CASSTTGPEQYF
D: TRBD2; length: 17; J: TRBJ2-1; size: -; V: TRBV7-9; DNA: TGTGCCAGCAGCCCAAGCTTGACTAGCGCTACTTACAATGAGCAGTTCTTC; CDR3: CASSPSLTSATYNEQFF
D: TRBD2; length: 19; J: TRBJ2-3; size: -; V: TRBV4-3; DNA: TGCGCCAGCAGCCGGTCATCGGCTAGCGGGGACCCTAGCACAGATACGCAGTATTTT; CDR3: CASSRSSASGDPSTDTQYF
D: -; length: 17; J: TRBJ2-3; size: -; V: TRBV28; DNA: TGTGCCAGCAGTCCTAACCCGGGACTGCCTCACACAGATACGCAGTATTTT; CDR3: CASSPNPGLPHTDTQYF
D: -; length: 16; J: TRBJ2-6; size: -; V: TRBV18; DNA: TGTGCCAGCTCACCACCTCTGCTCTCTGGGGCCAACGTCCTGACTTTC; CDR3: CASSPPLLSGANVLTF
D: TRBD2; length: 17; J: TRBJ2-5; size: -; V: TRBV28; DNA: TGTGCCAGCAGCCATCAGACTAGCGGGGGGGCCTGGGAGACCCAGTACTTC; CDR3: CASSHQTSGGAWETQYF
D: TRBD1; length: 16; J: TRBJ2-7; size: -; V: TRBV7-9; DNA: TGTGCCAGCAGCTTACCACTGGACAGGGCGAGCTACGAGCAGTACTTC; CDR3: CASSLPLDRASYEQYF
D: -; length: 11; J: TRBJ2-2; size: -; V: TRBV9; DNA: TGTGCCAGCAATGGAGCCGGGGAGCTGTTTTTT; CDR3: CASNGAGELFF
D: -; length: 13; J: TRBJ2-5; size: -; V: TRBV5-1; DNA: TGCGCCAGCAGCGGGGAGGTGGAAGAGACCCAGTACTTC; CDR3: CASSGEVEETQYF
D: -; length: 15; J: TRBJ2-7; size: -; V: TRBV4-1; DNA: TGCGCCAGCAGCCAGTCGCCGGGAGCGACCTACGAGCAGTACTTC; CDR3: CASSQSPGATYEQYF
D: -; length: 14; J: TRBJ2-7; size: -; V: TRBV5-1; DNA: TGCGCCAGCAGCTTGGCGGGGGGCGGCAACGAGCAGTACTTC; CDR3: CASSLAGGGNEQYF
D: -; length: 16; J: TRBJ2-7; size: -; V: TRBV7-2; DNA: TGTGCCAGCAGCTTGGACCGGAGCTATATAAACTACGAGCAGTACTTC; CDR3: CASSLDRSYINYEQYF
D: TRBD2; length: 13; J: TRBJ2-7; size: -; V: TRBV30; DNA: TGTGCCTGGAGTGTACTAGCGGGAGTAGAGCAGTACTTC; CDR3: CAWSVLAGVEQYF
D: TRBD1; length: 15; J: TRBJ1-6; size: -; V: TRBV6-5; DNA: TGTGCCAGCAGTTACTCTCGGGACAGGGGATCACCCCTCCACTTT; CDR3: CASSYSRDRGSPLHF
D: -; length: 13; J: TRBJ2-7; size: -; V: TRBV30; DNA: TGTGCCTGGCGTTTCGGCGGGGACTACGAGCAGTACTTC; CDR3: CAWRFGGDYEQYF
D: TRBD2; length: 16; J: TRBJ2-5; size: few; V: TRBV5-1; DNA: TGCGCCAGCAGCTTGAGTCAGACTAGCGGCCAAGAGACCCAGTACTTC; CDR3: CASSLSQTSGQETQYF
D: TRBD2; length: 15; J: TRBJ2-4; size: -; V: TRBV27; DNA: TGTGCCAGCAGTTTCGCGGGAGTGGCCAAAAACATTCAGTACTTC; CDR3: CASSFAGVAKNIQYF
D: -; length: 14; J: TRBJ2-3; size: -; V: TRBV18; DNA: TGTGCCAGCTCCCACGGACAGTCCACAGATACGCAGTATTTT; CDR3: CASSHGQSTDTQYF
D: TRBD1; length: 15; J: TRBJ2-7; size: -; V: TRBV7-8; DNA: TGTGCCAGCAGCTCCCTATCACAGGGGGCCGGCGAGCAGTACTTC; CDR3: CASSSLSQGAGEQYF